What follows describes a single TCR beta chain. The antigen is not known. Sequenced by immunoSEQ multiplex PCR; TCRdb stores in-frame clones only, minus some. The data show approximately 84,000 clones, about 89% seen once. This CDR3 is 14 amino acids long. Germline V lookup: CDR1 SGHNT, CDR2 YYREEE (reference sequence). V lost 3 bases, J lost 1 base, and 3 bases stayed unmatched. The data are from a study of PD-1 blockade in classical Hodgkin lymphoma. Brentuximab vedotin exposure varied among the patients, all of whom had relapsed after autologous stem cell transplantation. Study-wide points: Why repertoires differed is undefined; disease activity or prior therapy possibly contributed. Diversity in CD4+ TCRs, unlike that measured in CD8+ TCRs, had risen significantly by C4D1. Healthy donors were reported to have higher baseline TCR diversity than newly diagnosed patients. Complete responders matched newly diagnosed patients in baseline diversity.

This clonotype was obtained from a human donor with classical Hodgkin lymphoma. This chain links TRBV5-4 with TRBJ1-1; 7 bases align to TRBD1. Material: peripheral blood mononuclear cells (PBMCs), obtained at baseline. CDR3: CASSSGQENTEAFF. CDR3 nucleotides: TGTGCCAGCAGCTCCGGACAGGAGAACACTGAAGCTTTCTTT.